These 4 T cell receptor beta chains were sequenced from one sample in a study of radiation and T cells in renal cell carcinoma. TCRdb's copy holds only in-frame clones and misses some; the assay was immunoSEQ multiplex PCR. The data hold around 86,000 clones, with 70% to 90% observed a single time. Specified time point: blood 2 weeks post-SBRT. Treatment reported: 15 Gy SBRT to primary tumor, nephrectomy 4 weeks later. Sequenced material: blood, taken from a patient whose treatment included radiotherapy and nephrectomy. The receptors originated from a woman in her 50s with renal cell carcinoma.

The V and J genes are TRBV6-5 and TRBJ1-5; TRBD1 might be the D (5 bases). The germline gives CDR1 MNHEY, CDR2 SVGAGI. V was cut by 7 bases and J by 6 bases, with 16 bases left in between. The CDR3 loop spans 14 amino acids. In DNA, the CDR3 is TGTGCCAGCACCCCCGTTGGGGGGAGTCAGCCCCAGCATTTT. As protein: CASTPVGGSQPQHF.

The V and J genes are TRBV27 and TRBJ1-1; maybe TRBD1 (5 bases). Between the trimmed V and J ends, which lost 4 bases and 2 bases, there was a span of 20 bases. Germline values: CDR1 MNHEY, CDR2 SMNVEV (reference sequence). The CDR3 covers 17 residues. The CDR3 DNA is TGTGCCAGCAGTTCACGACCTCTTATGGGACTTAACACTGAAGCTTTCTTT. Its translation is CASSSRPLMGLNTEAFF.

V gene TRBV7-8 combines with J gene TRBJ1-4; D remains ambiguous. There are 17 residues in the CDR3. Per germline, CDR1 SGHVS and CDR2 FQNEAQ. Deletions cut 5 bases from V and 0 bases from J, with 16 bases between. Written as DNA, the CDR3 is TGTGCCAGCAGCGCATTAGCCCCGGTAGCAACTAATGAAAAACTGTTTTTT. It is translated as CASSALAPVATNEKLFF.

The gene calls are TRBV2 and TRBJ1-1, with a tentative D call TRBD1 (5 bases). Trimming removed 4 bases at V and 5 bases at J, with 17 bases between. Per germline, CDR1 SNHLY and CDR2 FYNNEI. CDR3 length equals 15 residues. The CDR3 protein is CASSGRRAGYTEAFF. CDR3 sequence (DNA): TGTGCCAGCAGTGGTCGGCGGGCAGGGTATACTGAAGCTTTCTTT. Full variable domain (remainder filled in from reference TRBV2 and TRBJ1-1): EPEVTQTPSHQVTQMGQEVILRCVPISNHLYFYWYRQILGQKVEFLVSFYNNEISEKSEIFDDQFSVERPDGSNFTLKIRSTKLEDSAMYFCASSGRRAGYTEAFFGQGTRLTVV.